In this sample, the clone carrying this T cell receptor (beta chain) turned up a few times. Its antigen is not identified. The entry originates in a study of blood T cells in healthy people across ages. Findings and limits, study-wide: Higher naive T cell percentage went strongly together with higher TCR beta diversity.

Germline assignment: CDR1 SGHDN and CDR2 FVKESK. CDR3 length: 16 residues. Trimming at V came to 3 bases and at J to 4 bases, leaving 11 bases not matched to a gene. There were at least 6 micrograms of total RNA extracted from every sample. Then a second PCR, running roughly 7 to 11 cycles, was carried out with a sample-barcoded 5' primer and a J-beta primer mix. Each CDR3 protein gets one entry after TCRdb re-called the 5' RACE reads with MiXCR. The sample contains about 1.4 million distinct CDR3 sequences, 45% to 70% of which appear only once. This TCR came from a man aged 18-30 years in good health. The chain employs TRBV14 and TRBJ2-7, with 8 bases lining up with TRBD1. The specimen was blood. CDR3 protein: CASSHLQGVLPYEQYF. CDR3 bases: TGTGCCAGCAGCCATCTACAGGGGGTCCTTCCTTACGAGCAGTACTTC.